The 6 T cell receptor beta chains reported below all come from one sample, sequenced in a study of shared clonotypes between healthy human individuals. Selected positively for CCR7 and CD45RO-negative, naive CD8 cells excluded terminally differentiated effector memory CD45RA+ cells. Repertoires were generated with immunoSEQ multiplex PCR, while TCRdb's copy carries only in-frame clones and drops some. The data contain 2 million or so clones, approximately 95% of them singletons. The sequencing input was naive CD8+ T cells sorted from blood. The source is a man between 18 and 35 years old in good health.

V usage is TRBV13 and J usage is TRBJ2-7; TRBD2 agrees at 12 bases. CDR1 and CDR2 from the germline V gene are PRHDT and FYEKMQ (reference sequence). The CDR3 runs 17 residues. The trim removed 5 bases at V and 3 bases at J, leaving 11 bases unmatched. The CDR3 is CASSIQGTSGFIYEQYF. CDR3 DNA sequence: TGTGCCAGCAGCATACAAGGGACTAGCGGGTTTATCTACGAGCAGTACTTC.

This CDR3 reads CASTTNQPQHF. The CDR3 DNA reads as TGTGCCAGCACCACCAATCAGCCCCAGCATTTT. The V gene is TRBV27, the J gene TRBJ1-5; D call uncertain. Germline V gives CDR1 MNHEY, CDR2 SMNVEV (reference sequence). The V gene lost 7 bases and the J gene lost 3 bases, with 4 bases spanning the gap. The CDR3 sequence is 11 residues long.

This chain links TRBV25-1 with TRBJ2-5; 7 positions agree with TRBD2. V shed 0 bases and J 7 bases; nucleotides not matched to a gene: 11. From germline, CDR1 is MGHDK and CDR2 SYGVNS. This CDR3 contains 16 residues. For the CDR3, the DNA is TGTGCCAGCAGTGAATATTCTAGCGGTGCCGGTCGGACCCAGTACTTC. Protein product: CASSEYSSGAGRTQYF.

This clone was picked up one time. The chain joins TRBV7-9 to TRBJ2-1; D call uncertain. The germline CDR1 and CDR2 sequences are SEHNR and FQNEAQ (reference sequence). Trimming removed 4 bases at V and 8 bases at J, with 9 bases between. CDR3 length equals 12 residues. The CDR3 DNA reads as TGTGCCAGCAGCTGGCAACGGGATGAGCAGTTCTTC. Amino acid sequence: CASSWQRDEQFF.

A word on this clone: The same CDR3 arises from other DNA sequences in this sample as well. The V gene is TRBV27, the J gene TRBJ2-7; 9 bases align to TRBD1. Per the germline V gene, CDR1 is MNHEY and CDR2 is SMNVEV (reference sequence). The CDR3 runs 14 residues. V shed 2 bases and J 3 bases; nucleotides not matched to a gene: 2. The CDR3 is CASSLRGQGYEQYF. CDR3 DNA: TGTGCCAGCAGTTTAAGGGGACAGGGCTACGAGCAGTACTTC.

The J gene is TRBJ1-1, the V gene TRBV4-2; D is uncertain. The V gene lost 0 bases and the J gene lost 4 bases, with 12 bases spanning the gap. CDR1 is LGHNA, CDR2 YNFKEQ, per germline. The CDR3 is 15 amino acids. The CDR3 loop is CASSQESMGGTEAFF. In DNA, the CDR3 is TGTGCCAGCAGCCAAGAAAGCATGGGCGGCACTGAAGCTTTCTTT.